This T cell receptor (beta chain) was recorded in a study of T cells in Graves' hyperthyroidism and ophthalmopathy. Study-level points and caveats: Ophthalmopathy and stable hyperthyroidism were separated by a 13 V-J model. Blood also showed most of the thyroid clonotypes that were expanded above 0.001.

This clonotype showed up many times. Its antigen is currently unknown. RNA transcripts provided the source from which TCR beta CDR3 regions were amplified. TCR CDR3 regions were first amplified by RT-PCR with HTBI primers. TCRdb redid the calling of the multiplex PCR reads with MiXCR, one entry per CDR3 protein. The sample has 20,000 to 30,000 distinct CDR3 sequences; about half are singletons. Germline V gene data show CDR1 as DFQATT and CDR2 as SNEGSKA (reference sequence). The V and J ends lost 1 base and 1 base respectively, with 10 bases between them. CDR3 length: 14 amino acids. Material for sequencing was blood. This TCR derives from a woman between 35 and 50 years old with Graves' hyperthyroidism that later progressed to Graves' ophthalmopathy. The chain employs TRBV20-1 and TRBJ1-2; D gene uncertain. The CDR3 loop is CSARVVGNNYGYTF. The CDR3, as DNA: TGCAGTGCTAGAGTTGTCGGAAATAACTATGGCTACACCTTC.